The T cell receptor (beta chain) described here comes from a study of blood T cell repertoires in COVID-19. As for the study in general: Samples taken during acute and convalescent COVID-19 were collected in the United States, Italy and Spain. The cDNA or gDNA used as material had been derived from T cells, B-cell-depleted T cells, or PBMCs.

CDR1 is MNHEY and CDR2 is SVGAGI in the germline V gene. The ends were cut back, 0 bases at V and 9 bases at J, with 12 bases in the middle. The CDR3 consists of 14 residues. Original processing notes: The authors estimated nucleated cell counts from reference gene primer amplification. Method: immunoSEQ multiplex PCR; TCRdb's copy keeps in-frame clones and lacks some. That table is the source of V, J and clone size, and D and trimming were worked out from the DNA. The table has approximately 110,000 clones, roughly 80% seen once; the top ten hold around 1.5%. Source material: peripheral blood. The TCR comes from a man aged 45-65 years with acute or convalescent COVID-19. The chain links TRBV6-5 to TRBJ2-1, with TRBD2 as a possible D gene (5 bases). For the CDR3, the DNA is TGTGCCAGCAGTTACTCCGAACTAGTGTCTGAGCAGTTCTTC. Its translation: CASSYSELVSEQFF.